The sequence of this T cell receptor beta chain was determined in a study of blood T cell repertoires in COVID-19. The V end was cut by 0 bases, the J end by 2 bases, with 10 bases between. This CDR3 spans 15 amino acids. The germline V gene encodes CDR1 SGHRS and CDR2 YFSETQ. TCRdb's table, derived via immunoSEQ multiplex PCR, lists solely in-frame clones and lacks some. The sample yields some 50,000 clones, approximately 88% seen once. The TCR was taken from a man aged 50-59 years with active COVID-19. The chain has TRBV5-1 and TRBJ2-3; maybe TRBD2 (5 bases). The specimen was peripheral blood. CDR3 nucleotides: TGCGCCAGCAGCTTGGCTGGAGGCTTCACAGATACGCAGTATTTT. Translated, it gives CASSLAGGFTDTQYF.